This T cell receptor (beta chain) was observed in a study of cytomegalovirus exposure and HLA in healthy donors. Study-level findings and limits: Prediction of most subjects' HLA-A and HLA-B alleles by TCR beta sequences was reportedly accurate.

Primers for the PCR totalled 60 Vbeta and 13 Jbeta. Data came from immunoSEQ multiplex PCR; TCRdb stores just in-frame clones and leaves some out. The sample holds some 180,000 clones, more than 75% seen once. Germline values: CDR1 SGHNT, CDR2 YYREEE (reference sequence). The CDR3 contains 17 residues. V lost 7 bases to trimming and J lost 0 bases; unmatched junction nucleotides: 12. A note on this clone: Its antigen is undetermined.

The clonotype comes from a girl under three years old in good health and CMV-seronegative. Input material: PBMCs. This sequence joins TRBV5-4 and TRBJ2-1; 8 bases align to TRBD2. The CDR3 loop reads CASPGGGQRGSYNEQFF. CDR3 coding DNA: TGTGCCAGCCCCGGGGGGGGTCAGCGGGGCTCCTACAATGAGCAGTTCTTC. Drawing the rest from reference TRBV5-4 and TRBJ2-1, the complete variable domain is ETGVTQSPTHLIKTRGQQVTLRCSSQSGHNTVSWYQQALGQGPQFIFQYYREEENGRGNFPPRFSGLQFPNYSSELNVNALELDDSALYLCASPGGGQRGSYNEQFFGPGTRLTVL.